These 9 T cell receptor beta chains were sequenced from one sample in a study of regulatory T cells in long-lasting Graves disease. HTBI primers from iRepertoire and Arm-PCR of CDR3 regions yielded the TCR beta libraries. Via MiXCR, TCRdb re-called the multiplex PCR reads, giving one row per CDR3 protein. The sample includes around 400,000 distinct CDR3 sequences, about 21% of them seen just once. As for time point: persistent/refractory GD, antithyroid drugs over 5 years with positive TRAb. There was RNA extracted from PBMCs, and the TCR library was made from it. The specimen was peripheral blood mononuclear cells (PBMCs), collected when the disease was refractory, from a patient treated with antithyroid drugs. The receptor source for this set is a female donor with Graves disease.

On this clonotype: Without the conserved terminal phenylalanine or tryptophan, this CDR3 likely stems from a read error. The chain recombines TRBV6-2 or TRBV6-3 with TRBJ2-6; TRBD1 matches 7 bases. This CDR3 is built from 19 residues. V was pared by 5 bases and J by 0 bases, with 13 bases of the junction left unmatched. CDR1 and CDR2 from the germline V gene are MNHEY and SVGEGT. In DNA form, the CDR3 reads TGTGCCAGCAGTACCCGGGCCGGGACAGCTTACTCTGGGGCCAACGTCCTGACTCTC. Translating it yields CASSTRAGTAYSGANVLTL.

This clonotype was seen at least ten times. CDR3 DNA sequence: TGTGCCAGCAGTCCACGGGGACCCTACGAGCAGTACTTC. Its protein product is CASSPRGPYEQYF. V gene TRBV12-3 or TRBV12-4 combines with J gene TRBJ2-7, with D perhaps assigned TRBD1 or TRBD2 (5 bases each). The CDR3 length is 13 residues. V was clipped by 5 bases and J by 2 bases, with 10 bases between them.

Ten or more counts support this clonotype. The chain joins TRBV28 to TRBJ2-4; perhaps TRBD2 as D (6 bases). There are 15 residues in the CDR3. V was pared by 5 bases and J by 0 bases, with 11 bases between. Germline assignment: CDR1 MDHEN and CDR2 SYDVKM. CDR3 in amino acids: CASSQSGGAKNIQYF. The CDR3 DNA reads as TGTGCCAGCAGTCAATCCGGGGGAGCCAAAAACATTCAGTACTTC. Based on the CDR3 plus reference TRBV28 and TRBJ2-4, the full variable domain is DVKVTQSSRYLVKRTGEKVFLECVQDMDHENMFWYRQDPGLGLRLIYFSYDVKMKEKGDIPEGYSVSREKKERFSLILESASTNQTSMYLCASSQSGGAKNIQYFGAGTRLSVL.

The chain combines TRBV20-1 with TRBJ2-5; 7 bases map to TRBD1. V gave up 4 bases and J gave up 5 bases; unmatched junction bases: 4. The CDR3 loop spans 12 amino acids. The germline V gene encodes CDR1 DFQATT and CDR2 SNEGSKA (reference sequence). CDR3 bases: TGCAGTGCTACGACAGGGTGGGAGACCCAGTACTTC. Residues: CSATTGWETQYF.

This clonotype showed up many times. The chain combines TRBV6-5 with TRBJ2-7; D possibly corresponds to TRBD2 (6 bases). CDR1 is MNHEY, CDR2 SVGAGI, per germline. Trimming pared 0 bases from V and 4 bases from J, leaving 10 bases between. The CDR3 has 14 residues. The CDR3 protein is CASSYSGGPYEQYF. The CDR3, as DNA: TGTGCCAGCAGTTACTCCGGGGGACCTTACGAGCAGTACTTC.

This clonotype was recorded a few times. The CDR3 region is CASSLLSRDSPLHF. The CDR3 DNA reads as TGCGCCAGCAGCTTGCTAAGCCGGGATTCACCCCTCCACTTT. The J gene is TRBJ1-6, the V gene TRBV5-1; D gene unclear. The CDR3 runs to 14 residues. V was clipped by 1 base and J by 8 bases, with 10 bases between them. Germline values: CDR1 SGHRS, CDR2 YFSETQ.

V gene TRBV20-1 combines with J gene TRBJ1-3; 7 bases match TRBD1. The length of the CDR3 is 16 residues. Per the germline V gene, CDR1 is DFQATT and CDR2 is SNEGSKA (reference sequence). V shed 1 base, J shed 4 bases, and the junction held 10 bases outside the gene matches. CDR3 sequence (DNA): TGCAGTGCTAGAGCGGTAGACAGGGCCGGAGGAAACACCATATATTTT. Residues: CSARAVDRAGGNTIYF.

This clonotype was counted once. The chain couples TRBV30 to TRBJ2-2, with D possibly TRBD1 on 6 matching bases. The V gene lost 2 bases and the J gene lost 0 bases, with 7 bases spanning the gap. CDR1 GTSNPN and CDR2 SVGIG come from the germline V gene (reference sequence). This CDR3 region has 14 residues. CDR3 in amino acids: CAWSRTANTGELFF. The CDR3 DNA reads TGTGCCTGGAGTAGGACAGCGAACACCGGGGAGCTGTTTTTT. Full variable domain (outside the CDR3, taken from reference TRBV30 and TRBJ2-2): SQTIHQWPATLVQPVGSPLSLECTVEGTSNPNLYWYRQAAGRGLQLLFYSVGIGQISSEVPQNLSASRPQDRQFILSSKKLLLSDSGFYLCAWSRTANTGELFFGEGSRLTVL.

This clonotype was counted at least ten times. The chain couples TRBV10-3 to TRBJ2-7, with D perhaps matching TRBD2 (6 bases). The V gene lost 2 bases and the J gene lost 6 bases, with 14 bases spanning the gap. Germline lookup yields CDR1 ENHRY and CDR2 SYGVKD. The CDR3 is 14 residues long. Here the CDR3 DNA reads TGTGCCATCAGTGAGGTAGCGGAGGGGCTCGAGCAGTACTTC. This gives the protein CAISEVAEGLEQYF.